This is a list of T cell receptor beta chains from one sample in a study of blood T cell repertoires in COVID-19. TCRdb keeps only in-frame clones here, not all; method: immunoSEQ multiplex PCR. The sample lists 310,000 or so clones; approximately 88% were seen once. Sequencing input: PBMCs or T cells enriched from blood (not recorded which). These receptors all come from a young woman who had recovered from COVID-19. The conserved cysteine and the conserved F or W are not part of the CDR3 here. Size is stated for part of the rows, as once, few or many counts, or as a class when the clone is expanded.

J gene: TRBJ1-2; clone size: .; V gene: TRBV23-1; CDR3 protein: ASSQQGGLYGYT
J gene: TRBJ2-2; clone size: once; V gene: TRBV9; CDR3 protein: ASSTRGTGGTSNTGELF
J gene: TRBJ2-2; clone size: .; V gene: TRBV19; CDR3 protein: ASSIARFTNLRGAGTGELF
J gene: TRBJ2-1; clone size: .; V gene: TRBV19; CDR3 protein: ASSITERRNNEQF
J gene: TRBJ2-1; clone size: .; V gene: TRBV2; CDR3 protein: ATKMRQDNEQF
J gene: TRBJ1-1; clone size: .; V gene: TRBV6-5; CDR3 protein: ASSYRSGVTEAF
J gene: TRBJ2-6; clone size: .; V gene: TRBV21-1; CDR3 protein: ASSKKKGTFSGANVLT
J gene: TRBJ2-7; clone size: .; V gene: TRBV6-2/TRBV6-3; CDR3 protein: ASSYRTRDRYSYEQY
J gene: TRBJ1-5; clone size: .; V gene: TRBV28; CDR3 protein: ASGHNQPQH
J gene: TRBJ2-7; clone size: .; V gene: TRBV4-3; CDR3 protein: ASSQGWGGYEQY
J gene: TRBJ1-2; clone size: .; V gene: TRBV28; CDR3 protein: ASSLTRNYGYT
J gene: TRBJ1-5; clone size: few; V gene: TRBV2; CDR3 protein: ASSAGLSNQPQH
J gene: TRBJ2-7; clone size: .; V gene: TRBV28; CDR3 protein: ASSRPRDTYEQY
J gene: TRBJ2-3; clone size: .; V gene: TRBV6-1; CDR3 protein: ASSDLGLAGALSYTQY
J gene: TRBJ2-1; clone size: .; V gene: TRBV5-1; CDR3 protein: ASSLPRQRSYNEQF
J gene: TRBJ1-5; clone size: .; V gene: TRBV6-5; CDR3 protein: ASSLAQYNQPQH
J gene: TRBJ2-7; clone size: .; V gene: TRBV10-3; CDR3 protein: AIRSDRGGYEQY
J gene: TRBJ1-6; clone size: once; V gene: TRBV5-8; CDR3 protein: AARAGPYNSPLH
J gene: TRBJ1-2; clone size: .; V gene: TRBV28; CDR3 protein: ASRSGTGVET
J gene: TRBJ1-5; clone size: .; V gene: TRBV7-9; CDR3 protein: ASSLSGGQPQH
J gene: TRBJ2-5; clone size: once; V gene: TRBV9; CDR3 protein: ASSRDSRRGETQY
J gene: TRBJ2-7; clone size: .; V gene: TRBV15; CDR3 protein: ASQLAGASYEQY
J gene: TRBJ1-1; clone size: .; V gene: TRBV6-5; CDR3 protein: ASSIARNTEAF
J gene: TRBJ2-1; clone size: .; V gene: TRBV7-8; CDR3 protein: ASSTTNGLAYNEQF
J gene: TRBJ2-7; clone size: .; V gene: TRBV7-9; CDR3 protein: ASSAGQLGSEQY
J gene: TRBJ1-5; clone size: .; V gene: TRBV30; CDR3 protein: AWSVKGGNQPQH
J gene: TRBJ2-2; clone size: .; V gene: TRBV3-1/TRBV3-2; CDR3 protein: ASSPSGTGFPGELF
J gene: TRBJ2-5; clone size: .; V gene: TRBV2; CDR3 protein: ASSERVRTSYQETQY
J gene: TRBJ2-1; clone size: few; V gene: TRBV5-6; CDR3 protein: ASSLGLKIDEQF
J gene: TRBJ1-2; clone size: .; V gene: TRBV29-1; CDR3 protein: RTWGYGYGYT
J gene: TRBJ2-3; clone size: .; V gene: TRBV4-3; CDR3 protein: ASSRGQGSTDTQY
J gene: TRBJ2-5; clone size: .; V gene: TRBV13; CDR3 protein: ASSAISGVETQY
J gene: TRBJ1-5; clone size: .; V gene: TRBV2; CDR3 protein: ASTDWGRGVGNQPQH
J gene: TRBJ2-2; clone size: once; V gene: TRBV7-2; CDR3 protein: ASRLAGNTGELF
J gene: TRBJ1-3; clone size: .; V gene: TRBV27; CDR3 protein: ASSFDRTSGNTIY
J gene: TRBJ1-3; clone size: .; V gene: TRBV4-1; CDR3 protein: ASSPDRSTGNTIY
J gene: TRBJ2-2; clone size: .; V gene: TRBV7-2; CDR3 protein: ASSPQRLTGELF
J gene: TRBJ2-1; clone size: .; V gene: TRBV11-3; CDR3 protein: ASSLGVGTSGFNEQF
J gene: TRBJ2-5; clone size: .; V gene: TRBV29-1; CDR3 protein: SHSPGVETQY
J gene: TRBJ1-2; clone size: .; V gene: TRBV20-1; CDR3 protein: SGDRGYGYT
J gene: TRBJ2-3; clone size: .; V gene: TRBV6-5; CDR3 protein: ASRRGRLDTQY
J gene: TRBJ1-4; clone size: .; V gene: TRBV7-9; CDR3 protein: ASSLQGAFEKLF
J gene: TRBJ1-6; clone size: .; V gene: TRBV7-3; CDR3 protein: ASSLTGTGNSPLH
J gene: TRBJ2-7; clone size: .; V gene: TRBV6-2/TRBV6-3; CDR3 protein: ASSPTGTGLSYEQY
J gene: TRBJ1-1; clone size: .; V gene: TRBV15; CDR3 protein: ATSRGPSTGPLANTEAF
J gene: TRBJ1-5; clone size: .; V gene: TRBV2; CDR3 protein: ASADRGGNQPQH